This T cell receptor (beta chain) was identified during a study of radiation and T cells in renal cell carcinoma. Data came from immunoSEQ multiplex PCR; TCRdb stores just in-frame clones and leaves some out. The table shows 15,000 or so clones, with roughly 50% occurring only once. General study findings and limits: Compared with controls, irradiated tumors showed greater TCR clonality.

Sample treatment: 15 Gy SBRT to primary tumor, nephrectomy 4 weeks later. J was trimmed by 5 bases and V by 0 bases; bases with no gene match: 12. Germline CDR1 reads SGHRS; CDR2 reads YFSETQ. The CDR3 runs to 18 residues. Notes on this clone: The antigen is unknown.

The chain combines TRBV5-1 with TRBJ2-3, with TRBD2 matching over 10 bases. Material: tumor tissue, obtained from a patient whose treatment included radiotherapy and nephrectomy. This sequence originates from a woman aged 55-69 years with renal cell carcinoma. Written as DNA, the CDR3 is TGCGCCAGCAGCTTGGGACTAATAGCAGCGGGAGGGATAGATACGCAGTATTTT. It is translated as CASSLGLIAAGGIDTQYF.